This T cell receptor (beta chain) was observed in a study of Ad26.COV2.S vaccination and SARS-CoV-2 variants (dated by TCRdb to about 2021). In terms of the full investigation: Donors in the vaccine arm were drawn from COV1001, a multicentre, randomized, double-blind, placebo-controlled phase I-IIa trial testing Ad26.COV2.S in healthy adults. Investigators remained blinded to trial group allocation during experiments and outcome assessment. A total of some 30 samples were included in the TCR-sequenced set, comprising about 20 Ad26.COV2.S vaccine recipients, 5 placebo recipients and 8 SARS-CoV-2 convalescent individuals. Trial participants were randomized into five groups of five: low-dose or high-dose Ad26.COV2.S given once or twice, or placebo on both occasions. Ad26.COV2.S was administered intramuscularly at 5 x 10^10 or 1 x 10^11 viral particles, either as a single shot or as two shots given 56 days apart. The specificity and breadth of SARS-CoV-2-reactive T cell receptors after Ad26.COV2.S vaccination were assessed by TCRbeta repertoire sequencing. General conclusions and limits of the study: Ad26.COV2.S recipients had higher spike-specific TCR breadth than placebo recipients (P = 0.0014). The authors noted that the TCR breadth and depth analyses may have underestimated total T cell responses. Vaccine and placebo recipients had comparable non-spike TCR breadth, which fits with the vaccine containing only spike. The study was not powered for comparison of responses between vaccine doses or regimens. Substantial breadth of spike-specific CD8+ and CD4+ T cell responses was reported after vaccination.

Sequences GTSNPN (CDR1) and SVGIG (CDR2) are obtained from the germline V gene (reference sequence). Counted from cysteine to phenylalanine, this CDR3 has 11 amino acids. Of the read, only the CDR3 DNA is kept; its 33 bases are in frame from base 1. V lost 1 base and J lost 2 bases; the stretch between them is 3 bases long. The immunoSEQ Assay was the method used to sequence TCRbeta CDR3 regions. After extraction, genomic DNA underwent amplification by bias-controlled multiplex PCR, followed by high-throughput sequencing. Under the source paper's analysis protocol: To quantify the absolute abundance of each unique TCRbeta CDR3 region, sequences were collapsed and filtered. T cell fraction was estimated by normalizing TCRbeta template counts to usable DNA, which was measured by amplifying reference genes present in all nucleated cells. Repertoire TCRs were annotated as SARS-CoV-2-specific when V gene, CDR3 amino acid sequence and J gene were exactly matched to a known reactive TCR set. The reference SARS-CoV-2 TCR set was obtained from MIRA and was filtered for enrichment in COVID-19-positive ImmuneCODE repertoires, whereby public or cross-reactive TCRs were removed. Drawing on the MIRA antigens, annotated TCRs were analysed further at the level of specific ORF or position within ORF. Depth was the summed frequency of annotated unique rearrangements, while breadth was defined as annotated unique rearrangements over total unique productive rearrangements. Two-sided Wilcoxon rank-sum tests were used to compare TCR breadth between groups. Not all clones reach the TCRdb copy of this immuneACCESS table, which keeps in-frame sequences only. Checked studies attribute under half of the gap to unresolved V genes and leave the rest unexplained. The V and J calls and clone size come from that table; D and trimming were worked out from the DNA. The sample table lists roughly 400,000 clones, around 90% of them with a count of one. The leading ten clones occupy under 4.5% of the sample.

What the treatment or condition label conveys for this sample: roughly 20 received Ad26.COV2.S at low or high dose, single or two shots; about 5 received placebo; per-sample allocation not given. Repertoires of vaccine and placebo recipients were sequenced from samples collected on day 63 after the first injection. In Cohort 1b, about two dozen adults aged 18-55 years were enrolled at a single site in Boston, USA, between 29 July and 7 August 2020. Ad26.COV2.S was a replication-incompetent adenovirus type 26 vector that expressed a prefusion-stabilized SARS-CoV-2 spike protein derived from the original Wuhan strain. To note about this clone: Its specific antigen is unknown. Nothing much larger sits one base from this clone, and base qualities are not available.

Recombination connected TRBV30 to TRBJ2-7, with the D gene too uncertain to name. The specimen was peripheral blood, collected in a trial of Ad26.COV2.S vaccine versus placebo. The source of this sequence is a person between 18 and 65 years old who received the Ad26.COV2.S COVID-19 vaccine or a placebo. The CDR3 amino acid sequence is: CAWSGPYEQYF. The nucleotide sequence is given as TGTGCCTGGAGTGGACCCTACGAGCAGTACTTC.